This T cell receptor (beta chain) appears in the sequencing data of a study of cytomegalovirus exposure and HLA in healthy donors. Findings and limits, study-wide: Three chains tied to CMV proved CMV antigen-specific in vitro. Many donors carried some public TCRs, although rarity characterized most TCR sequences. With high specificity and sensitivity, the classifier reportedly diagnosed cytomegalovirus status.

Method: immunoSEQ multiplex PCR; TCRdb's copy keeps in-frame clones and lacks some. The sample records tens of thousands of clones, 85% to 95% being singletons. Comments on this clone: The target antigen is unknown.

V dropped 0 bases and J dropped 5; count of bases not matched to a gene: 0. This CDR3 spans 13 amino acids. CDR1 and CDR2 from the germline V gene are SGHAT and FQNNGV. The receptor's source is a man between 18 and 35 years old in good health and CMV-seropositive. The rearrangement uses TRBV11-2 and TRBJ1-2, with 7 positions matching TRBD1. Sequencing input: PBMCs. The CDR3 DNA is TGTGCCAGCAGCTTAGACAGGGGGTATGGCTACACCTTC. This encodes CASSLDRGYGYTF.